The 30 T cell receptor beta chains presented below share a single source sample, sequenced in a study of blood T cell repertoires in COVID-19. Generated by immunoSEQ multiplex PCR, the TCRdb table keeps only in-frame clones and is missing some. The data hold 250,000 or so clones, with 75% to 90% observed a single time. The sequencing input was peripheral blood. The receptors were gathered from a woman aged 40 to 50 who had recovered from COVID-19.

The chain employs TRBV28 and TRBJ2-7, with D possibly TRBD1 on 5 matching bases. The CDR3 consists of 11 residues. The germline V gene encodes CDR1 MDHEN and CDR2 SYDVKM. Between the trimmed V and J ends, which lost 6 bases and 4 bases, there was a span of 7 bases. CDR3 sequence: CASRDSYEQYV. In DNA, the CDR3 is TGTGCCAGCAGAGACAGTTACGAGCAGTACGTC.

The chain links TRBV5-4 to TRBJ2-1, with TRBD1 as a possible D gene (5 bases). Trimming removed 0 bases at V and 4 bases at J, with 14 bases between. Germline lookup yields CDR1 SGHNT and CDR2 YYREEE (reference sequence). This CDR3 has 16 residues. The CDR3 loop reads CASSLAVGLKYNEQFF. The CDR3 nucleotides read TGTGCCAGCAGCTTGGCTGTGGGGCTGAAATACAATGAGCAGTTCTTC.

The chain has TRBV7-2 and TRBJ2-7, with D possibly matching TRBD2 (5 bases). Deletions cut 4 bases from V and 7 bases from J, with 14 bases between. Germline V CDR1 and CDR2: SGHTA, FQGNSA. CDR3 length: 13 residues. CDR3 coding DNA: TGTGCCAGCAGCTGGAGTCGCGGCGGGGAGCAGTACGTC. The encoded protein is CASSWSRGGEQYV.

The V gene is TRBV19, the J gene TRBJ1-5; D is possibly TRBD1 (6 bases). The length of the CDR3 is 15 residues. Trimming left V 3 bases short and J 6 bases short, with 15 bases between. The V gene's germline CDR1 is LNHDA and CDR2 SQIVND (reference sequence). The CDR3 is CASSIGRGAFQPQHF. CDR3 sequence (DNA): TGTGCCAGTAGTATCGGCAGGGGCGCCTTTCAGCCCCAGCATTTT.

The CDR3 region is CASGQGEVGLFF. The DNA for the CDR3 is TGTGCCAGTGGACAGGGAGAGGTCGGACTGTTTTTT. The chain couples TRBV19 to TRBJ1-4; 8 positions match TRBD1. The germline CDR1 and CDR2 sequences are LNHDA and SQIVND (reference sequence). J lost 13 bases, V lost 8 bases, and 9 bases had no gene match. The CDR3 contains 12 residues.

The chain joins TRBV5-1 to TRBJ1-2; D is unresolved. CDR3 length: 15 amino acids. Between the trimmed V and J ends, which lost 0 bases and 7 bases, there was a span of 16 bases. Germline CDR1 reads SGHRS; CDR2 reads YFSETQ. CDR3: CASSLDPSRRSGYTF. As DNA, the CDR3 is TGCGCCAGCAGCTTGGATCCGTCGAGGAGGTCTGGCTACACCTTC.

The V gene is TRBV2, the J gene TRBJ2-5; 9 bases are shared with TRBD1. CDR1 SNHLY and CDR2 FYNNEI come from the germline V gene. The CDR3 contains 14 residues. J lost 5 bases, V lost 7 bases, and 8 bases had no gene match. The CDR3 protein is CASTRDRVGETQYF. The CDR3 DNA is TGTGCCAGCACTAGGGACAGGGTCGGGGAGACCCAGTACTTC. Supplemented by reference TRBV2 and TRBJ2-5, the full variable domain reads EPEVTQTPSHQVTQMGQEVILRCVPISNHLYFYWYRQILGQKVEFLVSFYNNEISEKSEIFDDQFSVERPDGSNFTLKIRSTKLEDSAMYFCASTRDRVGETQYFGPGTRLLVL.

CDR3 in DNA: TGTGCCAGCACTGGGCAAATCAATCAGCCCCAGCATTTT. It is translated as CASTGQINQPQHF. This sequence joins TRBV2 and TRBJ1-5; D is unclear. V lost 7 bases and J lost 3, with 10 bases in between. Germline CDR1 reads SNHLY; CDR2 reads FYNNEI. CDR3 length: 13 amino acids.

The chain uses TRBV30 and TRBJ2-1, with TRBD2 matching 16 bases. The CDR3 has 17 amino acids. V trimming: 1 base; J trimming: 4 bases; junction bases outside the gene matches: 4. Germline V gene data show CDR1 as GTSNPN and CDR2 as SVGIG (reference sequence). CDR3 in amino acids: CAWSARGLAGGYNEQFF. DNA of the CDR3: TGTGCCTGGAGTGCTCGGGGACTAGCGGGGGGGTACAATGAGCAGTTCTTC.

The rearrangement joins TRBV19 to TRBJ1-4, with D possibly matching TRBD1 (5 bases). The CDR3 totals 15 residues. From germline, CDR1 is LNHDA and CDR2 SQIVND (reference sequence). The V gene lost 3 bases and the J gene lost 0 bases, with 8 bases spanning the gap. Written as DNA, the CDR3 is TGTGCCAGTAGTATTGGACAAGCAACTAATGAAAAACTGTTTTTT. It encodes CASSIGQATNEKLFF.

The rearrangement joins TRBV4-3 to TRBJ2-5; D is unresolved. The CDR3 loop spans 13 amino acids. Germline-derived CDR1 and CDR2 are LGHNA and YSLEER. V lost 4 bases and J lost 7, with 13 bases in between. CDR3 nucleotide sequence: TGCGCCAGCAGCCGCCTTGAAGGCGGGACCCAGTACTTC. Residues: CASSRLEGGTQYF.

This clone has a single count. The CDR3 loop reads CSASTVMNTEAFF. CDR3 nucleotides: TGCAGTGCTAGTACGGTGATGAACACTGAAGCTTTCTTT. The chain links TRBV20-1 to TRBJ1-1; D is unresolved. There are 13 residues in the CDR3. V was trimmed by 3 bases and J by 0 bases, leaving 8 bases between them. CDR1 is DFQATT, CDR2 SNEGSKA, per germline (reference sequence).

This clone appeared a few times. In DNA form, the CDR3 reads TGTGCCAGCAGCCCTCCTTCGACAGTTTTCAACACTGAAGCTTTCTTT. Translation gives CASSPPSTVFNTEAFF. The V gene is TRBV7-9, the J gene TRBJ1-1, with a tentative D call TRBD1 (5 bases). Trimming took off 5 bases at V and 2 bases at J, with 18 bases between the two ends. Germline assignment: CDR1 SEHNR and CDR2 FQNEAQ (reference sequence). This CDR3 spans 16 amino acids.

The count of this clone is one. The V call is TRBV19, the J call TRBJ1-2; D not resolved. The CDR3 spans 13 residues. V lost 2 bases and J 5 bases, leaving 9 bases between the germline ends. Germline V gene sequence: CDR1 LNHDA, CDR2 SQIVND (reference sequence). CDR3 region: CASSISGYYGYTF. In nucleotides, the CDR3 is TGTGCCAGTAGTATATCCGGGTATTATGGCTACACCTTC.

The chain uses TRBV28 and TRBJ1-2; no reliable D call. The CDR3 sequence is 12 residues long. Germline values: CDR1 MDHEN, CDR2 SYDVKM. V lost 6 bases and J 4 bases, leaving 9 bases between the germline ends. CDR3 nucleotide sequence: TGTGCCAGCAGCCAAGACACCTATGGCTACACCTTC. As protein: CASSQDTYGYTF.

This clone was observed a handful of times. The rearrangement uses TRBV11-2 and TRBJ2-2; D not certain. Trimming removed 6 bases from V and 6 bases from J, with 11 bases in between. Germline V CDR1 and CDR2: SGHAT, FQNNGV. The CDR3 is 13 residues long. Written as DNA, the CDR3 is TGTGCCAGCAGGATCCGGTCTCCCGGGGAGCTGTTTTTT. Its protein is CASRIRSPGELFF.

This chain joins TRBV5-1 and TRBJ2-2; D gene ambiguous. V was trimmed by 1 base and J by 7 bases, leaving 8 bases between them. The CDR3 sequence is 13 residues long. CDR1 SGHRS and CDR2 YFSETQ come from the germline V gene. CDR3 bases: TGCGCCAGCAGCTTGAACGGTGACGGGGAGCTGTTTTTT. This codes for CASSLNGDGELFF. Complete variable domain (other parts from reference TRBV5-1 and TRBJ2-2): KAGVTQTPRYLIKTRGQQVTLSCSPISGHRSVSWYQQTPGQGLQFLFEYFSETQRNKGNFPGRFSGRQFSNSRSEMNVSTLELGDSALYLCASSLNGDGELFFGEGSRLTVL.

The chain uses TRBV5-6 and TRBJ2-3; 7 nucleotides agree with TRBD1. The V and J ends lost 4 bases and 0 bases, in that order; junction bases with no gene match: 8. This CDR3 is 16 amino acids long. Germline loops: CDR1 SGHDT, CDR2 YYEEEE. This CDR3 reads CASSLRTGTSTDTQYF. The CDR3 DNA is TGTGCCAGCAGCCTTAGGACAGGTACTAGCACAGATACGCAGTATTTT.

The chain joins TRBV5-1 to TRBJ2-2; the match to TRBD1 covers 8 bases. Germline values: CDR1 SGHRS, CDR2 YFSETQ. There are 15 residues in the CDR3. J lost 5 bases, V lost 2 bases, and 5 bases had no gene match. CDR3 amino acids: CASSLPTGVTGELFF. The CDR3 coding sequence is TGCGCCAGCAGCTTACCGACAGGGGTTACCGGGGAGCTGTTTTTT.

The V gene is TRBV3-1 (or the pseudogene TRBV3-2), the J gene TRBJ1-1; D is possibly TRBD1 (6 bases). V was clipped by 4 bases and J by 4 bases, with 10 bases between them. The CDR3 has 13 amino acids. Germline CDR1 reads LGHDT; CDR2 reads YNNKEL (reference sequence). For the CDR3, the DNA is TGTGCCAGCAGCCCCGGCAGGGGCACTGAAGCTTTCTTT. Amino acids: CASSPGRGTEAFF.

This rearrangement joins TRBV12-3 or TRBV12-4 to TRBJ1-5, with D possibly being TRBD1 (5 bases). The V end was cut by 8 bases, the J end by 5 bases, with 10 bases between. This CDR3 has 12 amino acids. The CDR3 bases are TGTGCCAGCGGGGGGGGGTATCAGCCCCAGCATTTT. The encoded protein is CASGGGYQPQHF.

V and J are TRBV28 and TRBJ1-4; D gene ambiguous. The length of the CDR3 is 14 residues. Trimming took 2 bases from V and 2 from J, leaving 6 bases between them. The germline CDR1 and CDR2 sequences are MDHEN and SYDVKM. The DNA of the CDR3 is TGTGCCAGCAGTTTACAACAGACTAATGAAAAACTGTTTTTT. Translation: CASSLQQTNEKLFF.

For this clone: A much larger clone lies one base from this, so it may be a read error. The V call is TRBV6-6, the J call TRBJ1-1, with a possible D match to TRBD1 (5 bases). CDR1 is MNHNY and CDR2 is SVGAGI in the germline V gene (reference sequence). The V and J ends lost 3 bases and 0 bases respectively, with 8 bases between them. The length of the CDR3 is 14 residues. The CDR3 coding sequence is TGTGCCAGCAGTTATTCAGGGCTGAACACTGAAGCTTTCTTT. Amino acid sequence: CASSYSGLNTEAFF.

CDR3 sequence reads: CASSQLRSVRGSYNSPLHF. DNA of the CDR3: TGCGCCAGCAGCCAACTAAGATCAGTCAGGGGCTCCTATAATTCACCCCTCCACTTT. The chain has TRBV4-1 and TRBJ1-6; D is possibly TRBD1 (6 bases). Germline V lookup: CDR1 MGHRA, CDR2 YSYEKL. The CDR3 runs 19 residues. V lost 2 bases and J 0 bases, leaving 17 bases between the germline ends.

This clone is a singleton in its sample. The chain combines TRBV7-2 with TRBJ2-3, with TRBD2 matching over 7 bases. The V segment lost 4 bases and the J segment 1 base; nucleotides outside the gene matches: 8. The CDR3 is 16 amino acids. The germline gives CDR1 SGHTA, CDR2 FQGNSA. This CDR3 reads CASSWGISGGTDTQYF. For the CDR3, the DNA is TGTGCCAGCAGCTGGGGAATCAGCGGGGGCACAGATACGCAGTATTTT. Supplemented by reference TRBV7-2 and TRBJ2-3, the full variable domain reads GAGVSQSPSNKVTEKGKDVELRCDPISGHTALYWYRQSLGQGLEFLIYFQGNSAPDKSGLPSDRFSAERTGGSVSTLTIQRTQQEDSAVYLCASSWGISGGTDTQYFGPGTRLTVL.

CDR3 region: CASGRRESYNEQFF. CDR3 bases: TGTGCCAGCGGGAGGCGGGAATCCTACAATGAGCAGTTCTTC. The rearrangement uses TRBV25-1 and TRBJ2-1, with D perhaps TRBD2 (6 bases). V was trimmed by 8 bases and J by 1 base, leaving 12 bases between them. This CDR3 is 14 amino acids long. CDR1 and CDR2 (germline): MGHDK, SYGVNS.

The chain links TRBV4-3 to TRBJ2-3; 7 positions match TRBD2. CDR3 length: 17 amino acids. Germline V gives CDR1 LGHNA, CDR2 YSLEER. Trimming cost V 0 bases and J 2 bases; bases outside gene matches: 8. The CDR3 nucleotides are TGCGCCAGCAGCCAAGATACCCCACTAGCGAACACAGATACGCAGTATTTT. Protein: CASSQDTPLANTDTQYF.

V is TRBV28 and J is TRBJ2-6; D perhaps matches TRBD2 (5 bases). Germline CDR1 MDHEN, CDR2 SYDVKM. The CDR3 is 16 residues long. Deletions cut 3 bases from V and 2 bases from J, with 11 bases between. CDR3 sequence reads: CASSFEGRTGANVLTF. Here the CDR3 DNA reads TGTGCCAGCAGTTTTGAGGGTAGGACTGGGGCCAACGTCCTGACTTTC.

The V gene is TRBV12-3 or TRBV12-4, the J gene TRBJ2-1; TRBD2 matches 14 bases. CDR3 size: 13 residues. V trimming: 11 bases; J trimming: 10 bases; junction bases outside the gene matches: 7. The DNA of the CDR3 is TGTGCCTGCAAGGGACTAGCGGGAGTAGAGCAGTTCTTC. Protein sequence: CACKGLAGVEQFF.

CDR3 bases: TGCGCCAGCACGCGTCTGGGAGATTCCGCAGATACGCAGTATTTT. It specifies CASTRLGDSADTQYF. J is TRBJ2-3 and V is TRBV5-1; weak D call: TRBD2 (5 bases). This CDR3 is built from 15 residues. CDR1 is SGHRS, CDR2 YFSETQ, per germline. Trimming removed 6 bases from V and 4 bases from J, with 18 bases in between.